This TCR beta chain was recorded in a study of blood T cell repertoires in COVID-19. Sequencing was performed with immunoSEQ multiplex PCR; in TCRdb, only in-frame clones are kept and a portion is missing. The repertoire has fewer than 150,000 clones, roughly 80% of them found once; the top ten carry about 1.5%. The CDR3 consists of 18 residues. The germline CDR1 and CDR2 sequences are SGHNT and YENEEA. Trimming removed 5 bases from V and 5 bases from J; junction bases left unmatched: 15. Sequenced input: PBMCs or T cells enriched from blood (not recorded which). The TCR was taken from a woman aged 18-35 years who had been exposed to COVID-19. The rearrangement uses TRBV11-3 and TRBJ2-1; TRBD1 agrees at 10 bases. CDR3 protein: CASSPGLYRDRGNNEQFF. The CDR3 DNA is TGTGCCAGCAGCCCGGGACTATACCGGGACAGGGGTAACAATGAGCAGTTCTTC.